This is a list of T cell receptor beta chains from one sample in a study of T cells in Graves' hyperthyroidism and ophthalmopathy. Via MiXCR, TCRdb re-called the multiplex PCR reads, giving one row per CDR3 protein. The repertoire holds some 490,000 distinct CDR3 sequences, with about 20% as singletons. The specimen sequenced was blood. Every receptor here comes from a woman aged 70-85 years with Graves' ophthalmopathy. Both conserved end residues are part of each CDR3. A D gene is named only where the DNA matches it firmly. Only some rows state a clone size, as once, few, many or a class for expanded clones.

- | - | TRBJ1-5 | TRBV24-1 | CATSSRANQPQHF | TGTGCCACCAGTAGCAGGGCGAATCAGCCCCAGCATTTT
- | - | TRBJ1-6 | TRBV12-3/TRBV12-4 | CASSLLGTSGRLETQYF | TGTGCCAGCAGTCTCCTGGGGACTAGCGGGAGACTGGAGACCCAGTACTTT
- | - | TRBJ2-7 | TRBV28 | CASSLLPGLSYEQYF | TGTGCCAGCAGTTTGCTTCCCGGACTGTCCTACGAGCAGTACTTC
few | TRBD2 | TRBJ2-2 | TRBV6-2/TRBV6-3 | CASSSSGGATGELFF | TGTGCCAGCAGTTCAAGCGGGGGGGCCACCGGGGAGCTGTTTTTT
- | TRBD2 | TRBJ2-3 | TRBV13 | CASSQTSGIKDTQYF | TGTGCCAGCAGCCAGACTAGCGGGATAAAAGATACGCAGTATTTT
few | - | TRBJ1-2 | TRBV6-1 | CASSETPQAINGYTF | TGTGCCAGCAGTGAAACCCCCCAGGCCATCAATGGCTACACCTTC
- | - | TRBJ1-2 | TRBV12-5 | CASGWPDGGRQVNGYTF | TGTGCTAGTGGTTGGCCGGACGGGGGGCGTCAGGTCAACGGCTACACCTTC
many | - | TRBJ2-5 | TRBV5-8 | CASPPPVGGRETQYF | TGTGCCAGTCCCCCGCCGGTTGGAGGGCGGGAGACCCAGTACTTC
- | - | TRBJ2-7 | TRBV3-1 | CASSLDGGGLYEQYF | TGTGCCAGCAGCCTAGACGGAGGAGGCCTCTACGAGCAGTACTTC
few | - | TRBJ2-5 | TRBV7-2 | CASSVNGETQYF | TGTGCCAGCAGTGTTAATGGGGAGACCCAGTACTTC
- | TRBD1 | TRBJ2-7 | TRBV9 | CASSVGRGQAKEQYF | TGTGCCAGCAGCGTAGGTAGGGGACAGGCTAAGGAGCAGTACTTC
- | - | TRBJ1-1 | TRBV3-1 | CASNSLGMNTEAFF | TGTGCCAGCAACTCCCTCGGGATGAACACTGAAGCTTTCTTT
few | - | TRBJ1-1 | TRBV7-2 | CASSPDRITEAFF | TGTGCCAGCAGCCCAGACCGGATCACTGAAGCTTTCTTT
many | TRBD2 | TRBJ2-7 | TRBV11-2 | CASSLALAGGVWYEQYF | TGTGCCAGCAGCTTGGCGCTAGCGGGAGGGGTGTGGTACGAGCAGTACTTC
many | - | TRBJ2-5 | TRBV2 | CASTAYQETQYF | TGTGCCAGCACAGCCTACCAAGAGACCCAGTACTTC
many | TRBD2 | TRBJ2-7 | TRBV12-3/TRBV12-4 | CASSLVPAGVDEQYF | TGTGCCAGCAGTTTAGTTCCAGCGGGAGTCGACGAGCAGTACTTC
- | TRBD1 | TRBJ2-3 | TRBV29-1 | CSARQGLTSTDTQYF | TGCAGCGCTCGACAGGGATTGACTAGCACAGATACGCAGTATTTT
once | - | TRBJ2-7 | TRBV19 | CASNQGVSYEQYF | TGTGCCAGTAATCAGGGTGTCTCCTACGAGCAGTACTTC
few | - | TRBJ1-5 | TRBV19 | CASSLRGTGQPQHF | TGTGCCAGTAGCCTAAGGGGAACCGGACAGCCCCAGCATTTT
few | TRBD1 | TRBJ1-1 | TRBV13 | CASSLGQGRNMNTEAFF | TGTGCCAGCAGCTTGGGACAGGGGCGAAACATGAACACTGAAGCTTTCTTT
- | TRBD1 | TRBJ2-1 | TRBV7-2 | CASSFTGGPYNEQFF | TGTGCCAGCAGCTTCACAGGGGGCCCTTACAATGAGCAGTTCTTC
few | TRBD1 | TRBJ1-5 | TRBV20-1 | CSASGTDNQPQHF | TGCAGTGCTAGTGGGACAGACAATCAGCCCCAGCATTTT
few | TRBD2 | TRBJ2-7 | TRBV20-1 | CSARPPGLAGEQYF | TGCAGTGCTAGACCGCCAGGACTAGCGGGCGAGCAGTACTTC
- | - | TRBJ2-1 | TRBV12-3/TRBV12-4 | CASSWGRRNEQFF | TGTGCCAGCAGTTGGGGCAGACGCAATGAGCAGTTCTTC
many | - | TRBJ2-1 | TRBV11-1 | CASSSTAGLSYNEQFF | TGTGCCAGCAGTTCAACGGCGGGACTCTCCTACAATGAGCAGTTCTTC
many | - | TRBJ1-1 | TRBV6-1 | CATSRGVGVGTEAFF | TGTGCCACCTCGAGGGGGGTAGGTGTGGGCACTGAAGCTTTCTTT
few | - | TRBJ1-2 | TRBV20-1 | CSARGGGSDYGYTF | TGCAGTGCTAGAGGAGGGGGGAGCGACTATGGCTACACCTTC
few | - | TRBJ2-5 | TRBV12-3/TRBV12-4 | CASSFAYSYETQYF | TGTGCCAGCAGTTTTGCGTACTCCTATGAGACCCAGTACTTC
few | - | TRBJ1-5 | TRBV19 | CAMGGGRFQPQHF | TGTGCCATGGGGGGGGGCCGGTTTCAGCCCCAGCATTTT
- | TRBD1 | TRBJ1-5 | TRBV6-5 | CASSYGTGGHQPQHF | TGTGCCAGCAGTTACGGGACAGGGGGACATCAGCCCCAGCATTTT
few | TRBD1 | TRBJ1-1 | TRBV5-1 | CASSLTGQSNTEAFF | TGCGCCAGCAGCCTGACGGGACAGTCGAACACTGAAGCTTTCTTT
many | TRBD2 | TRBJ2-1 | TRBV29-1 | CSETSGNNNEQFF | TGCAGCGAGACTAGCGGGAACAACAATGAGCAGTTCTTC
many | - | TRBJ2-7 | TRBV11-2 | CASSLEPPWEQYF | TGTGCCAGCAGCTTAGAACCCCCTTGGGAGCAGTACTTC
few | TRBD2 | TRBJ2-1 | TRBV7-2 | CASSASGLVRNEQFF | TGTGCCAGCAGCGCCTCAGGACTAGTGAGAAATGAGCAGTTCTTC
- | - | TRBJ2-7 | TRBV11-2 | CASSLNPGIYEQYF | TGTGCCAGCAGCTTAAACCCGGGTATTTACGAGCAGTACTTC
- | TRBD1 | TRBJ1-1 | TRBV9 | CASSAHETGGTPEAFF | TGTGCCAGCAGCGCCCACGAGACAGGGGGCACCCCTGAAGCTTTCTTT
- | TRBD1 | TRBJ2-3 | TRBV18 | CASSPSHRGTDTQYF | TGTGCCAGCTCACCATCTCACAGGGGTACAGATACGCAGTATTTT
few | - | TRBJ2-5 | TRBV30 | CAWTTGRARETQYF | TGTGCCTGGACTACCGGCAGGGCTCGGGAGACCCAGTACTTC
- | TRBD2 | TRBJ2-3 | TRBV4-1 | CASSQEPQRRGGTDTQYF | TGCGCCAGCAGCCAAGAGCCTCAGAGGCGGGGGGGCACAGATACGCAGTATTTT
once | TRBD2 | TRBJ2-1 | TRBV3-1 | CASSHRTGTSGSDEQFF | TGTGCCAGCAGCCACCGAACCGGGACTAGCGGGTCCGACGAGCAGTTCTTC
- | - | TRBJ2-1 | TRBV6-1 | CASSTGSPSYSEQFF | TGTGCCAGCAGCACCGGATCGCCCTCCTACAGTGAGCAGTTCTTC
- | - | TRBJ1-4 | TRBV19 | CASSRRGAGEKLFF | TGTGCCAGTAGTAGGAGGGGGGCAGGTGAAAAACTGTTTTTT
few | - | TRBJ2-7 | TRBV5-5 | CASSPAASYEQYF | TGTGCCAGCAGCCCGGCGGCCTCCTACGAGCAGTACTTC
- | - | TRBJ1-6 | TRBV6-1 | CASSGTVRNSPLHF | TGTGCCAGCAGTGGGACAGTCAGAAATTCACCCCTCCACTTT
few | - | TRBJ2-3 | TRBV5-1 | CASSNPSGGSTDTQYF | TGCGCCAGCAGCAACCCGTCGGGGGGCAGCACAGATACGCAGTATTTT
few | - | TRBJ2-2 | TRBV28 | CASSLYPAVTGELFF | TGTGCCAGCAGTTTATACCCCGCAGTCACCGGGGAGCTGTTTTTT
few | TRBD1 | TRBJ2-7 | TRBV5-1 | CASSERGQGAYEQYF | TGCGCCAGCAGCGAAAGGGGACAGGGCGCCTACGAGCAGTACTTC
many | TRBD2 | TRBJ2-1 | TRBV7-9 | CALPTSGTYNEQFF | TGTGCCCTCCCGACTAGCGGGACCTACAATGAGCAGTTCTTC
- | - | TRBJ2-7 | TRBV7-2 | CASSRGTWNYEQYF | TGTGCCAGCAGCCGGGGGACTTGGAATTACGAGCAGTACTTC
- | - | TRBJ2-1 | TRBV7-3 | CASSPWTLNNEQFF | TGTGCCAGCAGCCCTTGGACTCTCAACAATGAGCAGTTCTTC
- | - | TRBJ2-1 | TRBV30 | CAWSGWAQNEQFF | TGTGCCTGGAGTGGGTGGGCCCAAAATGAGCAGTTCTTC
many | TRBD2 | TRBJ2-3 | TRBV12-3/TRBV12-4 | CASSLGFSGRYTQYF | TGTGCCAGCAGTTTAGGTTTTAGCGGGAGGTATACGCAGTATTTT
- | - | TRBJ1-2 | TRBV4-2 | CASSQNRNSPSGYTF | TGTGCCAGCAGCCAAAATCGGAATAGCCCGTCCGGCTACACCTTC
- | - | TRBJ2-5 | TRBV5-1 | CASSPIGFRGETQYF | TGCGCCAGCAGCCCCATCGGTTTCCGAGGGGAGACCCAGTACTTC
few | - | TRBJ1-1 | TRBV10-3 | CAIRQVGTEAFF | TGTGCCATCAGGCAGGTGGGGACTGAAGCTTTCTTT